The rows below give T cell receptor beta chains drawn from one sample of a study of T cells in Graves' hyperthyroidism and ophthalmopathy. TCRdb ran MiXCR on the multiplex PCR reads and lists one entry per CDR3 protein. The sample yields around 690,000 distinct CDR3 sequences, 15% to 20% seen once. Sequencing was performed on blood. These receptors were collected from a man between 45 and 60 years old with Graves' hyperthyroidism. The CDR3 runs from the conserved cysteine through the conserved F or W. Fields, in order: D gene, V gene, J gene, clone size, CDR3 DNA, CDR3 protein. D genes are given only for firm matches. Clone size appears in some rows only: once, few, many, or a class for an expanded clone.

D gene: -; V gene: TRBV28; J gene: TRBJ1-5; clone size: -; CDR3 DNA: TGTGCCAGCAGTTTATCGATCAATCAGCCCCAGCATTTT; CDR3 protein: CASSLSINQPQHF
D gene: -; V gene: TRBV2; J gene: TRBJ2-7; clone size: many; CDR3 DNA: TGTGCCAAGACCGCTATCCACGAGCAGTACTTC; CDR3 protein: CAKTAIHEQYF
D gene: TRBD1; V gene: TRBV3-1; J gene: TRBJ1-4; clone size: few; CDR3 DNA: TGTGCCAGCAACCAAAGACAGGGGGCCCACGAAAAACTGTTTTTT; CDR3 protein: CASNQRQGAHEKLFF
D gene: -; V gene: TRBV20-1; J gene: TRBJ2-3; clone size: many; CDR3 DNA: TGCAGTGCTTTGTCCGATAGTGCAGATACGCAGTATTTT; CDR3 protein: CSALSDSADTQYF
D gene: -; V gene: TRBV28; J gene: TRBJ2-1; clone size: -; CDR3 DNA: TGTGCCAGCAATGACGGGGTTAATGAGCAGTTCTTC; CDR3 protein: CASNDGVNEQFF
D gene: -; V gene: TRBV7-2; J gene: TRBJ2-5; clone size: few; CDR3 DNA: TGTGCCAGCAGCTTAGAGCGGCAGACCCAGTACTTC; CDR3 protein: CASSLERQTQYF
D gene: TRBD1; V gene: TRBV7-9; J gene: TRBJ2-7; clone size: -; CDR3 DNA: TGTGCCAGCAGCGGAATTCGGGACAGGGGCGAGCAGTACTTC; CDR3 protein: CASSGIRDRGEQYF
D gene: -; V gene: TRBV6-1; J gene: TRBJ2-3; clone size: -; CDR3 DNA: TGTGCCAGCAGTGAAGTGAGCAGAGATCTTATCACAGATACGCAGTATTTT; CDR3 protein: CASSEVSRDLITDTQYF
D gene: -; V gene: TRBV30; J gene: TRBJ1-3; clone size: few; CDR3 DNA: TGTGCCTGGAGTCCGGGGGCCTCTGGAAACACCATATATTTT; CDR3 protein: CAWSPGASGNTIYF
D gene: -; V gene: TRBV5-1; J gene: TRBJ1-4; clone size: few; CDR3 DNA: TGCGCCAGCAGCTTGAACCGGCCAGGGAATGAAAAACTGTTTTTT; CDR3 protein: CASSLNRPGNEKLFF
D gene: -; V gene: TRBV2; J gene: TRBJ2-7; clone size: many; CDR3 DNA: TGTGCCAGCAGAGAGGGGGGTAGTGGGAACGAGCAGTACTTC; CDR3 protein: CASREGGSGNEQYF
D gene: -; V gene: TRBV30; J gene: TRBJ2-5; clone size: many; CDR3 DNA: TGTGCCTGGAGTGTAGGGGGGGCTGAGACCCAGTACTTC; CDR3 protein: CAWSVGGAETQYF
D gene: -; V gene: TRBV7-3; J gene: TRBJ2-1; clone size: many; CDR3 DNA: TGTGCCAGCAGCTTAACGTTCGGCTCCTACAATGAGCAGTTCTTC; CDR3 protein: CASSLTFGSYNEQFF
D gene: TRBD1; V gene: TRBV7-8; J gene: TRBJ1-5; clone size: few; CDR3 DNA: TGTGCCAGCAGCTTAGACCGCCAGGGGGGATCTCAGCCCCAGCATTTT; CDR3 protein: CASSLDRQGGSQPQHF
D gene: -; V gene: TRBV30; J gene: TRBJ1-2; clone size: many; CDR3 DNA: TGTGCCTGGAGTGACTCAGGGGACTATGGCTACACCTTC; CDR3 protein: CAWSDSGDYGYTF
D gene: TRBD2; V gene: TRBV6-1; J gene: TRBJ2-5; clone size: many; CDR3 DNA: TGTGCCAGCAGTAAGGGACTAGCGGGAGGGCAGTTCCAAGAGACCCAGTACTTC; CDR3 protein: CASSKGLAGGQFQETQYF
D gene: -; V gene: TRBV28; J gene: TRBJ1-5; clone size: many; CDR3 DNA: TGTGCCAGCAGTTTAGGAGCCGTTGTGCGCAATCAGCCCCAGCATTTT; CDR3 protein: CASSLGAVVRNQPQHF
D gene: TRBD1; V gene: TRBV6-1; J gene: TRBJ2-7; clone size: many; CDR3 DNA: TGTGCCAGCAGCGAGGGACAGGGTGCCTACGAGCAGTACTTC; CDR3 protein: CASSEGQGAYEQYF
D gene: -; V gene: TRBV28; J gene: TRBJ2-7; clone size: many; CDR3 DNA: TGTGCCAGCAGTTCATTCCACTCAGCCTACGAGCAGTACTTC; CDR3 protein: CASSSFHSAYEQYF
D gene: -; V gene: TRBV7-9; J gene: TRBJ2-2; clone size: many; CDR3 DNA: TGTGCCAGCAAGTGGGTTGCGGGGGAGCTGTTTTTT; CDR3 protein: CASKWVAGELFF
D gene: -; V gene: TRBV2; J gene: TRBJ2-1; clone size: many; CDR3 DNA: TGTGCCAGCTCCTTCGGAGGCTCCCCTTCCTACAATGAGCAGTTCTTC; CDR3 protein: CASSFGGSPSYNEQFF
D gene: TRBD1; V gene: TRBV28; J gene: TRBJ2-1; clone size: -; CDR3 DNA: TGTGCCAGCACCTTCGCAGGGACAGGGGCAGGCAATGAGCAGTTCTTC; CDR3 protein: CASTFAGTGAGNEQFF
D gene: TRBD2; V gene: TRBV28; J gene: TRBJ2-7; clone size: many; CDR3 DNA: TGTGCCAGCAGGAGTAGCGGGAGTACTCACGAGCAGTACTTC; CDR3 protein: CASRSSGSTHEQYF
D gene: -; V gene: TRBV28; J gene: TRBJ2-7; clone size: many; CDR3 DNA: TGTGCCAGCAGCAACCACAGGGACCTCTCCTACGAGCAGTACTTC; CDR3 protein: CASSNHRDLSYEQYF
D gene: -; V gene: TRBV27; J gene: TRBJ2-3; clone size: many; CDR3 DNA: TGTGCCAGCAGCCTACGAAGCACAGATACGCAGTATTTT; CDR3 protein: CASSLRSTDTQYF
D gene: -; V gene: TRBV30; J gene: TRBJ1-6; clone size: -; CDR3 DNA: TGTGCCTGGAGTGAACAGAATTCACCCCTCCACTTT; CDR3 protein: CAWSEQNSPLHF
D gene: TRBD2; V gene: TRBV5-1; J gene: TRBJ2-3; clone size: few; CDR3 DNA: TGCGCCAGCAGCTCGAGGACTAGCGGGAGGGCCACAGATACGCAGTATTTT; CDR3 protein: CASSSRTSGRATDTQYF
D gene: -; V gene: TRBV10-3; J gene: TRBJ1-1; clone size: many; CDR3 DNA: TGTGCCATCAGCCAGGAAGGGAATTTAGCTTTCTTT; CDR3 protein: CAISQEGNLAFF
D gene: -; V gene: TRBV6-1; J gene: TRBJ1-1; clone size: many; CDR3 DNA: TGTGCCAGCAGTGAGGCCTCAGTTGGGAGCGGTGAAGCTTTCTTT; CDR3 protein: CASSEASVGSGEAFF
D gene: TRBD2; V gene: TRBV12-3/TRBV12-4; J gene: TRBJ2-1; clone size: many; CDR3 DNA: TGTGCCAGCAGGGAGCGGGAGGGGAACTGGAATGAGCAGTTCTTC; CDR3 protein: CASREREGNWNEQFF
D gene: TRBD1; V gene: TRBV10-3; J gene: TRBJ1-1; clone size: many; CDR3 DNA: TGTGCCATCACCTGGGGACAGGGAGGGGACACTGAAGCTTTCTTT; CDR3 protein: CAITWGQGGDTEAFF
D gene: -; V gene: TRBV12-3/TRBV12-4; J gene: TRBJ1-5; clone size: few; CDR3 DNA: TGTGCCAGCAGTTTGGGCTCGGCCCAGCATTTT; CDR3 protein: CASSLGSAQHF
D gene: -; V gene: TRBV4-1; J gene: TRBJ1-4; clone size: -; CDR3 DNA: TGCGCCAGCAGAAATGCGACGGGACTGCCTAATGAAAAACTGTTTTTT; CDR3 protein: CASRNATGLPNEKLFF
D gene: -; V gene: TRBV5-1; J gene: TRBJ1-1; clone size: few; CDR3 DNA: TGCGCCAGCAGCTTGGCCGGATGGGGCAGGATGGACACTGAAGCTTTCTTT; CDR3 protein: CASSLAGWGRMDTEAFF
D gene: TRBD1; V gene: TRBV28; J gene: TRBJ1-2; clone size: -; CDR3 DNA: TGTGCCAGCAGTCCCATCCGGACAGGGAATAACTATGGCTACACCTTC; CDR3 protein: CASSPIRTGNNYGYTF
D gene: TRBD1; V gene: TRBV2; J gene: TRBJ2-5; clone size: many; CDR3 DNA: TGTGCCTCCTGGACAGGGCTCCGATCAGGCCAAGAGACCCAGTACTTC; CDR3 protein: CASWTGLRSGQETQYF
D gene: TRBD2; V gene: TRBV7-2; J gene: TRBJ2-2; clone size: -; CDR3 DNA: TGTGCCAGCAGCTACTCCGGGACTAGCAACGGGGAGCTGTTTTTT; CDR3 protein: CASSYSGTSNGELFF
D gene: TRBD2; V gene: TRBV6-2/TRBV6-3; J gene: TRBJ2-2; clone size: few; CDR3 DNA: TGTGCCAGCAGGTCCGGGAGGGACACCGGGGAGCTGTTTTTT; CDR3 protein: CASRSGRDTGELFF
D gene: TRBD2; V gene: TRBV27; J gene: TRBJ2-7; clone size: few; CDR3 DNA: TGTGCGGGATGCGAGCTAGCGGGAGGGCCTTCCTACGAGCAGTACTTC; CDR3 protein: CAGCELAGGPSYEQYF
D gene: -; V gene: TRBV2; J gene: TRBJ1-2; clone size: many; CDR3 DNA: TGTGCCAGCAGTGACTCAGGCCCTGGCTACACCTTC; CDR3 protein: CASSDSGPGYTF